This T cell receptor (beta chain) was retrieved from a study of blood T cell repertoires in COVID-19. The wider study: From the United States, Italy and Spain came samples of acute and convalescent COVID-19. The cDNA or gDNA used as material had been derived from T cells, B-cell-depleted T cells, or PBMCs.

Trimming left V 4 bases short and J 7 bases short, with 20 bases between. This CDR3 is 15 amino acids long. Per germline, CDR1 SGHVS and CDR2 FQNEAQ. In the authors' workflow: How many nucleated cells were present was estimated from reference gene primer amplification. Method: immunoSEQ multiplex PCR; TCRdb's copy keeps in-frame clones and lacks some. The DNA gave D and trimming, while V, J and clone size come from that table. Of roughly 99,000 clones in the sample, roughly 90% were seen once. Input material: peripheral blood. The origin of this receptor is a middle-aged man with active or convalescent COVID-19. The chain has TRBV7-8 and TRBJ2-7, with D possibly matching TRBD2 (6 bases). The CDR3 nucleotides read TGTGCCAGCAGCTCCCGGCCCGGACGGGACTTGGAGCAGTACTTC. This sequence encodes CASSSRPGRDLEQYF.